Sequencing of this T cell receptor (beta chain) was carried out in a study of cytomegalovirus exposure and HLA in healthy donors. PCR primers comprised 60 Vbeta and 13 Jbeta primers. Assay: immunoSEQ multiplex PCR; the TCRdb copy retains only in-frame clones and omits some. The data hold 150,000 to 200,000 clones, with 75% to 80% observed a single time. Trimming pared 1 base from V and 7 bases from J, leaving 21 bases between. CDR3 length: 17 residues. Germline CDR1 reads SEHNR; CDR2 reads FQNEAQ (reference sequence). The clonotype originates from a man aged 45-65 years in good health and CMV-seropositive. V and J are TRBV7-9 and TRBJ2-3, with TRBD2 as a possible D gene (5 bases). The sample taken for sequencing was PBMCs. The CDR3 sequence is CASSLVTGYYTPHTQYF. In DNA form, the CDR3 reads TGTGCCAGCAGCTTAGTTACGGGGTACTACACTCCTCATACGCAGTATTTT.